These 29 T cell receptor beta chains were sequenced from one sample in a study of Ad26.COV2.S vaccination and SARS-CoV-2 variants (dated by TCRdb to the early 2020s). The treatment or condition label, as the study defines it: approximately 18 received Ad26.COV2.S at low or high dose, single or two shots; about 5 received placebo; per-sample allocation not given. Repertoires of vaccine and placebo recipients were sequenced from samples collected on day 63 after the first injection. Library creation used the immunoSEQ multiplex PCR assay. TCRdb's version of the immuneACCESS table is confined to in-frame rearrangements and falls short of the full clone set. An unresolved V gene accounts for under half of the shortfall where checked; the remainder is of unknown origin. Present in this sample are roughly 420,000 clones, roughly 89% of which were seen just once. The ten largest clonotypes hold approximately 2.5% of the sample.

The sample in question was peripheral blood, obtained in a trial of Ad26.COV2.S vaccine versus placebo. Source of these receptors: a person between 18 and 65 years old who received the Ad26.COV2.S COVID-19 vaccine or a placebo.

This rearrangement joins TRBV4-3 to TRBJ1-4; no definite D call. Per germline, CDR1 LGHNA and CDR2 YSLEER. The CDR3 contains 16 residues. V was cut by 4 bases and J by 0 bases, with 12 bases left in between. Written as DNA, the CDR3 is TGCGCCAGCAGCCTACTTCTGAGTGCAACTAATGAAAAACTGTTTTTT. Translated: CASSLLLSATNEKLFF.

This chain links TRBV7-3 with TRBJ1-1, with D unresolved. Germline assignment: CDR1 SGHTA and CDR2 FQGTGA. The ends were cut back, 3 bases at V and 1 base at J, with 6 bases in the middle. The CDR3 length is 13 residues. As DNA, the CDR3 is TGTGCCAGCAGCTTGGAGGGGAACACTGAAGCTTTCTTT. Translation: CASSLEGNTEAFF.

Note on this clone: An end of the junction does not agree with germline; a read error may underlie this. CDR3 sequence (DNA): TGTGCCAGCACCGTAGGCGGGATTACGAACGCCGGGGAGCTGTTTTTT. It translates to CASTVGGITNAGELFF. The chain is built from TRBV9 and TRBJ2-2, with D possibly being TRBD2 (6 bases). Germline V lookup: CDR1 SGDLS, CDR2 YYNGEE. The CDR3 spans 16 residues.

This sequence joins TRBV28 and TRBJ1-6, with 8 positions matching TRBD1. CDR1 and CDR2 from the germline V gene are MDHEN and SYDVKM. The CDR3 runs 14 residues. With 3 bases clipped from V and 5 bases from J, the junction kept 0 bases outside the gene matches. CDR3 DNA sequence: TGTGCCAGCAGTTTGGGACAGGATAATTCACCCCTCCACTTT. Protein sequence: CASSLGQDNSPLHF.

The J gene is TRBJ1-2, the V gene TRBV28; 11 bases are shared with TRBD1. Germline CDR1 is MDHEN and CDR2 is SYDVKM. The V and J ends lost 8 bases and 6 bases, in that order; junction bases with no gene match: 14. The CDR3 extends over 16 amino acids. In nucleotides, the CDR3 is TGTGCCAGCGCCCCGCGGGACAGGGGGTCTATGGATGGCTACACCTTC. This translates into CASAPRDRGSMDGYTF.

This clone came up a few times. This chain links TRBV7-8 with TRBJ1-3, with D maybe TRBD1 (6 bases). In germline, CDR1 is SGHVS, CDR2 FQNEAQ. Trimming pared 3 bases from V and 0 bases from J, leaving 12 bases between. CDR3 size: 16 residues. The CDR3 DNA follows: TGTGCCAGCAGCTTCGGGGGGCCAAACTCTGGAAACACCATATATTTT. Translation: CASSFGGPNSGNTIYF.

DNA of the CDR3: TGTGCCAGCAGCTTGCTTAGGGTTGGTGATCAGCCCCAGCATTTT. Its protein is CASSLLRVGDQPQHF. The J gene is TRBJ1-5, the V gene TRBV5-6, with unresolved D. The CDR3 spans 15 residues. Germline V gives CDR1 SGHDT, CDR2 YYEEEE. V was shortened by 1 base and J by 5 bases, with 13 bases between the two germline ends.

This sequence joins TRBV9 and TRBJ2-5; TRBD2 is a possible D gene (5 bases). The germline V gene encodes CDR1 SGDLS and CDR2 YYNGEE. V lost 1 base and J lost 3, with 16 bases in between. The CDR3 consists of 16 residues. The CDR3 DNA reads TGTGCCAGCAGCGTAACGGGAAAAGGAGGAAAAGAGACCCAGTACTTC. As protein: CASSVTGKGGKETQYF.

In its sample, this clone was seen a few times. The chain is built from TRBV19 and TRBJ1-1, with unresolved D. CDR3 length equals 13 residues. V lost 7 bases and J 1 base, leaving 10 bases between the germline ends. Germline CDR1 and CDR2: LNHDA and SQIVND (reference sequence). CDR3 nucleotide sequence: TGTGCCAGTATCCCCGGGTGGAACACTGAAGCTTTCTTT. Residues: CASIPGWNTEAFF.

This clone was picked up a small number of times. The rearrangement uses TRBV28 and TRBJ1-4, with D possibly matching TRBD1 (5 bases). The CDR3 covers 15 residues. In germline, CDR1 is MDHEN, CDR2 SYDVKM. V lost 4 bases to trimming and J lost 6 bases, with 15 bases between them. This CDR3 reads CASSSTDSSYEKLFF. For the CDR3, the DNA is TGTGCCAGCAGTTCAACTGACAGTTCCTATGAAAAACTGTTTTTT.

This sequence joins TRBV11-2 and TRBJ2-1; D remains ambiguous. V dropped 3 bases and J dropped 1 base, with 7 bases sitting between them. The V gene's germline CDR1 is SGHAT and CDR2 FQNNGV. The CDR3 sequence is 14 residues long. The CDR3 here is CASSFGPSYNEQFF. CDR3 sequence (DNA): TGTGCCAGCAGCTTTGGACCTTCCTACAATGAGCAGTTCTTC.

This chain links TRBV6-5 with TRBJ2-3; D gene uncertain. CDR3 size: 14 residues. With 6 bases removed from V and 2 bases from J, the gap between germline ends came to 12 bases. CDR1 and CDR2 from the germline V gene are MNHEY and SVGAGI. The CDR3 is CASRAEVPTDTQYF. In DNA form, the CDR3 reads TGTGCCAGCAGGGCAGAGGTTCCCACAGATACGCAGTATTTT.

The CDR3 coding sequence is TGTGCCAGCAGCTATTCCGGGACAAGCCACAATGAGCAGTTCTTC. It yields the protein CASSYSGTSHNEQFF. The rearrangement uses TRBV11-2 and TRBJ2-1; perhaps TRBD1 as D (6 bases). This CDR3 is 15 amino acids long. Germline V lookup: CDR1 SGHAT, CDR2 FQNNGV. V was clipped by 4 bases and J by 5 bases, with 15 bases between them.

This clone was seen only once. CDR3 sequence reads: CASSPTRWDEQFF. CDR3 nucleotides: TGTGCCAGCAGCCCCACCCGGTGGGATGAGCAGTTCTTC. This rearrangement joins TRBV7-2 to TRBJ2-1; D remains unclear. Germline loops: CDR1 SGHTA, CDR2 FQGNSA. Trimming pared 5 bases from V and 8 bases from J, leaving 13 bases between. CDR3 length: 13 amino acids.

The CDR3 is CASSEMGDKDEKLFF. CDR3 DNA sequence: TGTGCCAGCAGCGAAATGGGGGATAAGGACGAAAAACTGTTTTTT. V is TRBV5-8 and J is TRBJ1-4; a possible D gene is TRBD1 (5 bases). Trimming cost V 4 bases and J 8 bases, with 18 bases left between them. The germline V gene has CDR1 SGHTS and CDR2 YDEGEE. The CDR3 is 15 amino acids.

The chain uses TRBV18 and TRBJ2-7, with D possibly being TRBD1 (5 bases). Deletions cut 6 bases from V and 2 bases from J, with 11 bases between. Per germline, CDR1 KGHSH and CDR2 LQKENI. This CDR3 contains 13 residues. The CDR3 is CASSPTATYEQYV. The CDR3 DNA follows: TGTGCCAGCTCGCCGACAGCGACCTACGAGCAGTACGTC.

V is TRBV6-5 and J is TRBJ1-6, with D unresolved. V was shortened by 6 bases and J by 9 bases, with 15 bases between the two germline ends. Germline-derived CDR1 and CDR2 are MNHEY and SVGAGI. The CDR3 length is 14 residues. The CDR3 region is CASSPNVRSSPLHF. Written as DNA, the CDR3 is TGTGCCAGCAGCCCCAACGTTAGGAGTTCACCCCTCCACTTT.

The chain carries TRBV2 and TRBJ1-3; the D gene is possibly TRBD1 (5 bases). CDR1 is SNHLY and CDR2 is FYNNEI in the germline V gene. The CDR3 has 16 residues. Trimming cost V 0 bases and J 1 base, with 10 bases left between them. The CDR3 DNA sequence: TGTGCCAGCAGTGAAGCGCAAGGGACTTCTGGAAACACCATATATTTT. This codes for CASSEAQGTSGNTIYF.

The gene calls are TRBV7-2 and TRBJ2-2; tentative D call: TRBD2 (6 bases). Germline V lookup: CDR1 SGHTA, CDR2 FQGNSA. The CDR3 contains 14 residues. Trimming left V 3 bases short and J 4 bases short, with 9 bases between. The CDR3 nucleotides read TGTGCCAGCAGCTTGACTAGTCTCACCGGGGAGCTGTTTTTT. Its translation is CASSLTSLTGELFF.

J is TRBJ2-5 and V is TRBV5-4; perhaps D is TRBD1 or TRBD2 (6 bases each). V was shortened by 1 base and J by 4 bases, with 11 bases between the two germline ends. The CDR3 totals 14 residues. Germline assignment: CDR1 SGHNT and CDR2 YYREEE (reference sequence). CDR3: CASSLKGEAETQYF. CDR3 nucleotides: TGTGCCAGCAGCTTGAAGGGGGAGGCAGAGACCCAGTACTTC.

The V and J genes are TRBV6-5 and TRBJ2-1, with a tentative D call TRBD2 (5 bases). The V and J ends lost 6 bases and 9 bases respectively, with 12 bases between them. The CDR3 runs 12 residues. Germline CDR1 MNHEY, CDR2 SVGAGI. Here the CDR3 reads CASSSTTSEQFF. The CDR3 nucleotides read TGTGCCAGCAGCTCGACTACGAGTGAGCAGTTCTTC.

This clone was detected only once. This chain joins TRBV7-9 and TRBJ2-1; 7 bases map to TRBD2. V dropped 0 bases and J dropped 9; count of bases not matched to a gene: 5. The CDR3 totals 14 residues. Germline CDR1 is SEHNR and CDR2 is FQNEAQ (reference sequence). DNA for the CDR3: TGTGCCAGCAGCTTAGCTACGGGACTATTTGAGCAGTTCTTC. It is translated as CASSLATGLFEQFF.

The rearrangement uses TRBV4-3 and TRBJ2-4, with no clear D. The ends were cut back, 1 base at V and 8 bases at J, with 15 bases in the middle. Per germline, CDR1 LGHNA and CDR2 YSLEER. The CDR3 has 15 residues. The CDR3 DNA follows: TGCGCCAGCAGCCAAGGGGTCGCCGCAGAGGACATTCAGTACTTC. Its protein product is CASSQGVAAEDIQYF.

The chain couples TRBV15 to TRBJ2-1; no reliable D call. The CDR3 covers 16 residues. Germline-derived CDR1 and CDR2 are LNHNV and YYDKDF (reference sequence). Trimming took off 0 bases at V and 6 bases at J, with 15 bases between the two ends. CDR3 loop: CATSRDSPGSLNEQFF. CDR3 nucleotide sequence: TGTGCCACCAGCAGAGATTCGCCTGGTAGCCTCAATGAGCAGTTCTTC.

The chain joins TRBV7-9 to TRBJ2-2, with 8 positions matching TRBD1. V lost 0 bases, J lost 6 bases, and 6 bases stayed unmatched. The CDR3 is made up of 16 amino acids. Germline V gives CDR1 SEHNR, CDR2 FQNEAQ (reference sequence). CDR3 sequence: CASSLALRGHPGELFF. The CDR3 bases are TGTGCCAGCAGCTTAGCGCTCAGGGGGCATCCCGGGGAGCTGTTTTTT.

The chain is built from TRBV9 and TRBJ1-2, with 8 bases aligning to TRBD1. The germline V gene has CDR1 SGDLS and CDR2 YYNGEE. The CDR3 has 14 amino acids. Trimming removed 6 bases from V and 9 bases from J; junction bases left unmatched: 13. CDR3 loop: CASNISRTGRSYTF. The CDR3 DNA reads as TGTGCCAGCAACATATCCCGGACAGGGAGGAGCTACACCTTC.

The V and J genes are TRBV7-6 and TRBJ2-7; the match to TRBD2 covers 11 bases. CDR3 length: 15 residues. Germline CDR1 reads SGHVS; CDR2 reads FNYEAQ. V lost 5 bases and J lost 4; bases outside the gene matches: 7. CDR3 DNA sequence: TGTGCCAGCAGCCGCTATAGCGGGAGGGCATACGAGCAGTACGTC. Its translation is CASSRYSGRAYEQYV.

The genes are TRBV6-5 and TRBJ2-2, with D uncertain. Germline CDR1 is MNHEY and CDR2 is SVGAGI. CDR3 length equals 15 residues. The germline V and J ends were trimmed by 6 bases and 0 bases, with 11 bases remaining between them. CDR3 nucleotides: TGTGCCAGCAGCCGACACCGCTCGAACACCGGGGAGCTGTTTTTT. It is translated as CASSRHRSNTGELFF.

This clone was seen a handful of times. This chain joins TRBV10-3 and TRBJ1-5; TRBD1 agrees at 7 bases. The CDR3 consists of 16 residues. Trimming at V came to 6 bases and at J to 0 bases, leaving 8 bases not matched to a gene. CDR1 and CDR2 from the germline V gene are ENHRY and SYGVKD. CDR3 protein: CAISDGTAYSNQPQHF. The CDR3 DNA follows: TGTGCCATCAGCGACGGGACAGCTTATAGCAATCAGCCCCAGCATTTT.